This T cell receptor beta chain was profiled in a study of T cell repertoires in cytomegalovirus infection. Study context: Shared public TCR beta signatures pointed to both CMV infection and a matching HLA type. Study-level points and caveats: Carriage of CMV together with the relevant HLA was identifiable through cumulative public TCR beta family frequency. The ex vivo response was dominated by HLA-C-restricted CMV-specific TCR beta clonotypes.

On this clonotype itself: Its specificity is unknown.

TCRdb redid the calling of the reads with MiXCR, one entry per CDR3 protein. Of fewer than 200,000 distinct CDR3 sequences listed, roughly 9.8% are singletons. CDR3 length: 14 residues. Trimming took off 5 bases at V and 3 bases at J, with 14 bases between the two ends. The chain couples TRBV12-3 or TRBV12-4 to TRBJ2-7; D is possibly TRBD1 or TRBD2 (5 bases each). The sample consisted of PBMCs. The sequence was collected from a human donor in good health (CMV status not recorded). Some clones in this sample may be carry-over from other donors' samples. CDR3 nucleotides: TGTGCCAGCAGTGAACTAGACAGCCACTACGAGCAGTACTTC. Translating gives CASSELDSHYEQYF.